This is a list of T cell receptor beta chains from one sample in a study of blood T cell repertoires in COVID-19. The protocol was immunoSEQ multiplex PCR, while the TCRdb copy is restricted to in-frame clones and leaves out a portion. The data hold some 150,000 clones, with 70% to 90% observed a single time. Sequenced: peripheral blood. All receptors come from a man between 65 and 85 years old with acute or convalescent COVID-19. Each CDR3 is given with its conserved first and last residue. A D gene is named only where the DNA matches it firmly. Only part of the rows carry a size: once, few, many, or a class if the clone is expanded.

>TRBJ1-1|TRBD1|-|TRBV12-3/TRBV12-4|13
CASSQGGNTEAFF
TGTGCCAGCAGTCAGGGGGGGAACACTGAAGCTTTCTTT
>TRBJ1-2|-|-|TRBV9|17
CASSVGESGLGNYGYTF
TGTGCCAGCAGCGTAGGAGAGTCAGGGTTGGGTAACTATGGCTACACCTTC
>TRBJ2-6|TRBD1|-|TRBV27|12
CASSYHRGVLTF
TGTGCCAGCAGTTACCACAGGGGGGTCCTGACTTTC
>TRBJ1-4|TRBD1|-|TRBV6-6|14
CASKRQGLNEKLFF
TGTGCCAGCAAACGACAGGGCCTTAATGAAAAACTGTTTTTT
>TRBJ1-1|TRBD1|-|TRBV5-1|15
CASSPGTGVGTEAFF
TGCGCCAGCAGCCCGGGGACAGGGGTGGGTACTGAAGCTTTCTTT
>TRBJ1-1|TRBD1|-|TRBV7-2|12
CASSTTGAEAFF
TGTGCCAGCAGCACTACAGGGGCTGAAGCTTTCTTT
>TRBJ1-2|TRBD1|-|TRBV6-2/TRBV6-3|13
CASSKQGNYGYTF
TGTGCCAGCAGCAAACAGGGGAACTATGGCTACACCTTC
>TRBJ1-5|-|-|TRBV7-2|15
CASSLNGGNSQPQHF
TGTGCCAGCAGCTTAAACGGGGGGAATTCACAGCCCCAGCATTTT
>TRBJ2-3|-|-|TRBV15|14
CATSMRNEADTQYF
TGTGCCACCAGCATGCGAAATGAAGCAGATACGCAGTATTTT
>TRBJ2-7|TRBD2|-|TRBV28|15
CASSLWTSGSPEQYF
TGTGCCAGCAGTTTATGGACTAGCGGGAGTCCCGAGCAGTACTTC
>TRBJ2-1|TRBD2|-|TRBV7-2|16
CASSAGLAGVYNEQFF
TGTGCCAGCAGCGCGGGACTAGCGGGGGTCTACAATGAGCAGTTCTTC
>TRBJ1-2|TRBD1|-|TRBV18|15
CASSPPGQGVYGYTF
TGTGCCAGCTCACCTCCGGGACAGGGGGTTTATGGCTACACCTTC
>TRBJ2-3|TRBD2|-|TRBV28|15
CASEGSGRAPDTQYF
TGTGCCAGCGAGGGCAGCGGGAGGGCCCCAGATACGCAGTATTTT
>TRBJ2-1|TRBD2|-|TRBV19|15
CASIWRSGRYNEQFF
TGTGCCAGTATTTGGCGGAGCGGGAGATACAATGAGCAGTTCTTC
>TRBJ2-6|-|-|TRBV3-1/TRBV3-2|16
CASSPLARSGANVLTF
TGTGCCAGCAGCCCCTTAGCGCGGTCTGGGGCCAACGTCCTGACTTTC
>TRBJ2-5|TRBD2|-|TRBV7-8|16
CASSSRLAGELETQYF
TGTGCCAGCAGCTCCCGACTAGCGGGAGAACTAGAGACCCAGTACTTC
>TRBJ2-7|-|-|TRBV10-3|12
CASKGRGYEQYF
TGTGCCAGCAAGGGCAGGGGTTACGAGCAGTACTTC
>TRBJ1-1|TRBD1|-|TRBV6-2/TRBV6-3|14
CASSYRYRGAEAFF
TGTGCCAGCAGTTACAGGTACAGGGGCGCTGAAGCTTTCTTT
>TRBJ1-1|-|-|TRBV5-8|15
CASSLAEGEATEAFF
TGTGCCAGCAGCTTGGCCGAGGGGGAAGCCACTGAAGCTTTCTTT
>TRBJ2-3|-|-|TRBV28|13
CASKSGEIDTQYF
TGTGCCAGCAAGTCAGGGGAAATAGATACGCAGTATTTT
>TRBJ2-7|TRBD2|-|TRBV5-1|14
CASSDTSGMGEQYF
TGCGCCAGCAGCGATACTAGCGGGATGGGGGAGCAGTACTTC
>TRBJ2-1|-|few|TRBV30|13
CAWSVPGGVMQFF
TGTGCCTGGAGTGTACCCGGGGGAGTTATGCAGTTCTTC
>TRBJ1-2|TRBD1|-|TRBV27|18
CASSRRVGTGGADYGYTF
TGTGCCAGCAGTCGACGGGTCGGGACAGGGGGCGCCGACTATGGCTACACCTTC
>TRBJ2-7|-|once|TRBV5-1|12
CASSLGPGEQYF
TGCGCCAGCAGCTTGGGACCGGGCGAGCAGTACTTC
>TRBJ1-5|-|-|TRBV4-3|13
CASSQERRQPQHF
TGCGCCAGCAGCCAAGAGAGGCGACAGCCCCAGCATTTT
>TRBJ2-3|TRBD1|-|TRBV29-1|15
CSAGAGGRVADTQYF
TGCAGCGCCGGGGCAGGGGGCAGGGTGGCAGATACGCAGTATTTT
>TRBJ1-5|-|-|TRBV20-1|15
CSASPGGYSNQPQHF
TGCAGTGCTAGTCCGGGGGGTTATAGCAATCAGCCCCAGCATTTT
>TRBJ1-3|TRBD1|-|TRBV7-2|15
CASSLGDRDRNTIYF
TGTGCCAGCAGCTTAGGGGACAGGGATAGAAACACCATATATTTT
>TRBJ2-5|TRBD1|-|TRBV19|14
CASSIRQGEETQYF
TGTGCCAGTAGTATAAGACAGGGGGAAGAGACCCAGTACTTC
>TRBJ1-2|TRBD1|few|TRBV7-2|14
CASSLGDRHYGYTF
TGTGCCAGCAGCTTAGGGGACAGACACTATGGCTACACCTTC
>TRBJ2-7|-|-|TRBV18|12
CASSPGTKEQYF
TGTGCCAGCTCCCCCGGGACAAAGGAGCAGTACTTC
>TRBJ2-3|-|-|TRBV11-3|15
CASSAEGGQGDTQYF
TGTGCCAGCAGCGCGGAGGGGGGGCAAGGGGATACGCAGTATTTT
>TRBJ1-1|-|-|TRBV5-4|14
CASSLWGRNTEAFF
TGTGCCAGCAGCTTGTGGGGCAGGAACACTGAAGCTTTCTTT
>TRBJ2-7|-|few|TRBV7-9|13
CASSLASTSEQYF
TGTGCCAGCAGCTTAGCTAGTACCTCCGAGCAGTACTTC
>TRBJ2-6|-|-|TRBV11-2|15
CASSHRASGANVLTF
TGTGCCAGCAGCCACAGGGCCTCTGGGGCCAACGTCCTGACTTTC
>TRBJ2-3|-|-|TRBV7-6|11
CASLSTDTQYF
TGTGCCAGCCTAAGCACAGATACGCAGTATTTT
>TRBJ1-2|TRBD1|-|TRBV19|14
CASSMDRASDGYTF
TGTGCCAGTAGTATGGACAGGGCATCGGATGGCTACACCTTC
>TRBJ1-3|TRBD1|-|TRBV3-1/TRBV3-2|15
CASRFQRGLGNTIYF
TGTGCCAGCAGGTTCCAAAGGGGGCTTGGAAACACCATATATTTT
>TRBJ1-1|TRBD1|-|TRBV19|11
CASSYGQAAFF
TGTGCCAGTAGCTATGGACAGGCAGCTTTCTTT
>TRBJ1-5|-|-|TRBV13|13
CASSLGLADSPHF
TGTGCCAGCAGCTTAGGCCTCGCGGACAGCCCACATTTT
>TRBJ2-1|TRBD1|-|TRBV27|15
CASRLRQGSYNEQFF
TGTGCCAGCAGACTAAGACAGGGGAGTTACAATGAGCAGTTCTTC
>TRBJ2-3|-|-|TRBV19|13
CASSTTGLNTQYF
TGTGCCAGTAGTACAACAGGGCTGAATACGCAGTATTTT
>TRBJ2-1|TRBD2|-|TRBV7-9|12
CASSLEREGRFF
TGTGCCAGCAGCTTAGAGCGGGAGGGTCGGTTCTTC